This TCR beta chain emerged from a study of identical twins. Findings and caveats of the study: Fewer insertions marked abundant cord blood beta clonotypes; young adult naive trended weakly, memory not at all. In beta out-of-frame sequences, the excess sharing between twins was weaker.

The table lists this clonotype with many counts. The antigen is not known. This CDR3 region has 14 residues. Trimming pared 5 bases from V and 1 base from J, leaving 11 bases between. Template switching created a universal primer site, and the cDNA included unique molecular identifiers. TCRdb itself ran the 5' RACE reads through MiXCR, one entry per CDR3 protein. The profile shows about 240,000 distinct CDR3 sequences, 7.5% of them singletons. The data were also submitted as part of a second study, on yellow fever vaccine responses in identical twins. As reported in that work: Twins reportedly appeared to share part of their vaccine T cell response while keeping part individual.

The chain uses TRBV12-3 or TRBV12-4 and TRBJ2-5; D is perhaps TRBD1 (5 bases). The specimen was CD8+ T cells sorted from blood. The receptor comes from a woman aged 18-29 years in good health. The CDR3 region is CASSPGHLQETQYF. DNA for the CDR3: TGTGCCAGCAGTCCCGGACACCTCCAAGAGACCCAGTACTTC.